The source of this T cell receptor beta chain is a study of cytomegalovirus exposure and HLA in healthy donors. From germline, CDR1 is MDHEN and CDR2 SYDVKM. The J segment lost 8 bases and the V segment lost 6 bases, leaving 6 bases of the junction unmatched. This CDR3 has 13 amino acids. In the PCR, 60 Vbeta and 13 Jbeta primers were used. The protocol was immunoSEQ multiplex PCR, while the TCRdb copy is restricted to in-frame clones and leaves out a portion. The sample carries about 93,000 clones, approximately 80% recorded once. The sample was PBMCs. The V gene is TRBV28, the J gene TRBJ1-2; 10 nucleotides line up with TRBD1. This receptor was identified in a man in his fifties in good health and CMV-seronegative. The CDR3 DNA reads TGTGCCAGCAGCACGACAGGGGGCCGGGGCTACACCTTC. Its protein product is CASSTTGGRGYTF.